Each of the 30 T cell receptor beta chains below was sequenced from the same sample in a study of T-cell reconstitution after alpha-beta-depleted transplantation in children. It was with unique molecular identifiers that the TCRbeta library was prepared. A single record per CDR3 protein comes from TCRdb applying MiXCR to the PCR reads. This sample carries hundreds of thousands of distinct CDR3 sequences, approximately 24% of them seen once, and the ten largest clones take about 5%. This specimen consisted of PBMCs, mostly from graft donor cells, obtained 360 days after TCRalphabeta/CD19-depleted stem cell transplant. The receptors originated from a female patient aged 2-10 years who had a stem cell transplant for congenital amegakaryocytic thrombocytopenia, so the T cells may come from the graft donor.

The CDR3 DNA reads TGCGCCAGCAGTTGGAGGTTCTTGAACACTGAAGCTTTCTTT. Residues: CASSWRFLNTEAFF. The V and J genes are TRBV10-2 and TRBJ1-1; no clear D gene. The CDR3 is made up of 14 amino acids. Germline V gene lookup returns CDR1 WSHSY and CDR2 SAAADI. V was shortened by 5 bases and J by 0 bases, with 10 bases between the two germline ends.

This clonotype has ten or more counts. The V and J genes are TRBV12-3 or TRBV12-4 and TRBJ2-1, with TRBD2 matching over 8 bases. CDR3 size: 15 residues. The V segment lost 3 bases and the J segment 6 bases; nucleotides outside the gene matches: 7. The CDR3 region is CASSFLAGLSNEQFF. CDR3 in DNA: TGTGCCAGCAGTTTCCTAGCGGGCCTTTCCAATGAGCAGTTCTTC.

The chain is built from TRBV2 and TRBJ1-3; unclear D gene. The V end was cut by 10 bases, the J end by 6 bases, with 19 bases between. This CDR3 has 14 amino acids. Germline V gene lookup returns CDR1 SNHLY and CDR2 FYNNEI. The CDR3 here is CATRTGVGANTIYF. The CDR3, as DNA: TGTGCCACCCGAACCGGGGTTGGTGCAAACACCATATATTTT.

This clonotype was counted only a few times. CDR3 bases: TGTGCCAGCAGTGAATACCGGTCGGAAGAAATTTGCGATGAGCAGTTCTTC. It is translated as CASSEYRSEEICDEQFF. The V call is TRBV25-1, the J call TRBJ2-1, with unresolved D. The ends were cut back, 0 bases at V and 8 bases at J, with 20 bases in the middle. The CDR3 consists of 17 residues. Per germline, CDR1 MGHDK and CDR2 SYGVNS. The full variable domain, with the rest looked up from reference TRBV25-1 and TRBJ2-1, is EADIYQTPRYLVIGTGKKITLECSQTMGHDKMYWYQQDPGMELHLIHYSYGVNSTEKGDLSSESTVSRIRTEHFPLTLESARPSHTSQYLCASSEYRSEEICDEQFFGPGTRLTVL.

This clonotype has more than one count but fewer than ten. The V and J genes are TRBV12-3 or TRBV12-4 and TRBJ2-6; D is unresolved. V shed 6 bases and J shed 0 bases, with 9 bases lying between them. The CDR3 totals 15 residues. The CDR3 DNA follows: TGTGCCAGCAGATCGGTGGGCTCTGGGGCCAACGTCCTGACTTTC. Its protein is CASRSVGSGANVLTF.

This clonotype was detected ten times or more. The rearrangement joins TRBV4-1 to TRBJ2-1; 16 bases line up with TRBD2. This CDR3 comprises 16 residues. J was trimmed by 7 bases and V by 4 bases; bases with no gene match: 4. Germline V CDR1 and CDR2: MGHRA, YSYEKL. The CDR3 DNA follows: TGCGCCAGCAGCCCCCAGGGACTAGCGGGGGGGAATGAGCAGTTCTTC. Amino acids: CASSPQGLAGGNEQFF.

The rearrangement joins TRBV25-1 to TRBJ2-1; TRBD2 aligns across 10 bases. The CDR3 spans 13 residues. Losses at the gene ends were 4 bases for V and 6 bases for J; bases not matched to a gene: 0. In germline, CDR1 is MGHDK, CDR2 SYGVNS. CDR3 DNA sequence: TGTGCCAGCAGTGTAGCGGGAGGCAATGAGCAGTTCTTC. This encodes CASSVAGGNEQFF. Full variable domain (outside the CDR3, taken from reference TRBV25-1 and TRBJ2-1): EADIYQTPRYLVIGTGKKITLECSQTMGHDKMYWYQQDPGMELHLIHYSYGVNSTEKGDLSSESTVSRIRTEHFPLTLESARPSHTSQYLCASSVAGGNEQFFGPGTRLTVL.

The chain joins TRBV20-1 to TRBJ2-5; D not certain. Per the germline V gene, CDR1 is DFQATT and CDR2 is SNEGSKA (reference sequence). The CDR3 contains 11 residues. V lost 6 bases, J lost 2 bases, and 7 bases lay in between. As DNA, the CDR3 is TGCAGTGCGAAGGGTCAAGAGACCCAGTACTTC. Protein: CSAKGQETQYF.

This clonotype turned up a few times. The chain recombines TRBV5-1 with TRBJ1-1; the D is unclear. V lost 1 base, J lost 1 base, and 5 bases lay in between. The CDR3 spans 13 residues. CDR1 and CDR2 from the germline V gene are SGHRS and YFSETQ. CDR3 sequence reads: CASSLLSNTEAFF. CDR3 sequence (DNA): TGCGCCAGCAGCTTGCTTTCGAACACTGAAGCTTTCTTT.

This clonotype was counted only a few times. V is TRBV12-5 and J is TRBJ2-1; D may be TRBD1 or TRBD2 (5 bases each). The CDR3 sequence is 15 residues long. Germline V CDR1 and CDR2: LGHNT, FRNRAP. V gave up 5 bases and J gave up 1 base, with 12 bases separating them. The DNA of the CDR3 is TGTGCTAGTGGTCCCCCGGGGCTTTCCTACAATGAGCAGTTCTTC. It specifies CASGPPGLSYNEQFF.

V is TRBV20-1 and J is TRBJ2-3; TRBD1 agrees at 7 bases. V lost 5 bases and J lost 4; bases outside the gene matches: 12. This CDR3 is built from 15 residues. Looked up from germline, CDR1 is DFQATT and CDR2 is SNEGSKA (reference sequence). CDR3 coding DNA: TGCAGTGCTGGGACCGCACAGGGGTTGGCAGATACGCAGTATTTT. Translating it yields CSAGTAQGLADTQYF.

This chain uses TRBV28 with TRBJ2-7, with 7 bases that match TRBD2. Germline values: CDR1 MDHEN, CDR2 SYDVKM. The CDR3 length is 14 residues. With V trimmed by 7 bases and J by 3 bases, 9 bases remained unmatched. CDR3: CASTRRETFYEQYF. In DNA form, the CDR3 reads TGTGCCAGCACTAGGCGGGAGACCTTCTACGAGCAGTACTTC.

This clonotype was seen many times. This chain uses TRBV29-1 with TRBJ2-3; no clear D. Germline V gene lookup returns CDR1 SQVTM and CDR2 ANQGSEA. CDR3 length: 12 amino acids. With 0 bases removed from V and 4 bases from J, the gap between germline ends came to 5 bases. Written as DNA, the CDR3 is TGCAGCGTTGAAGATGGGTCAGATACGCAGTATTTT. Protein product: CSVEDGSDTQYF.

This clonotype was observed a handful of times. The genes are TRBV6-2 or TRBV6-3 and TRBJ2-2, with no clear D. With 2 bases removed from V and 4 bases from J, the gap between germline ends came to 8 bases. This CDR3 region has 14 residues. Germline loops: CDR1 MNHEY, CDR2 SVGEGT. Here the CDR3 DNA reads TGTGCCAGCAGTTACCGGCATGGCACCGGGGAGCTGTTTTTT. Translating gives CASSYRHGTGELFF.

The chain links TRBV6-1 to TRBJ1-2; D uncertain. CDR3 length equals 16 residues. Germline V lookup: CDR1 MNHNS, CDR2 SASEGT. V was cut by 6 bases and J by 8 bases, with 25 bases left in between. The CDR3 is CASSLISGPPQRGYTF. The CDR3 region has the DNA TGTGCCAGCAGCCTGATCTCCGGGCCTCCCCAGCGGGGCTACACCTTC.

The chain couples TRBV12-3 or TRBV12-4 to TRBJ2-7; 9 positions match TRBD2. V trimming: 0 bases; J trimming: 5 bases; junction bases outside the gene matches: 5. The CDR3 totals 15 residues. The chain's CDR3 is CASSLAGTSSHEQYF. The CDR3 DNA follows: TGTGCCAGCAGTTTAGCCGGGACTAGCAGCCACGAGCAGTACTTC.

This clonotype was seen only a few times. In nucleotides, the CDR3 is TGCAGTGCTAGAACCCCTAGCGTACATGAGCAGTTCTTC. This encodes CSARTPSVHEQFF. The rearrangement links TRBV20-1 to TRBJ2-1, with a weak D call TRBD2 (6 bases). The V end was cut by 2 bases, the J end by 8 bases, with 13 bases between. This CDR3 is 13 amino acids long. Germline V gives CDR1 DFQATT, CDR2 SNEGSKA (reference sequence).

There are a few counts of this clonotype. In DNA, the CDR3 is TGTGCCAGCAGCTTAAGACAGGGGCAGACCGGGGAGCTGTTTTTT. This gives the protein CASSLRQGQTGELFF. This chain uses TRBV7-9 with TRBJ2-2; 8 bases line up with TRBD1. The CDR3 runs to 15 residues. The junction had 4 bases not matched to a gene; V was cut back by 2 bases and J by 5 bases. Looked up from germline, CDR1 is SEHNR and CDR2 is FQNEAQ (reference sequence).

This clonotype came up many times. This chain uses TRBV4-2 with TRBJ2-1; D is perhaps TRBD1 (5 bases). Trimming stripped 2 bases from V and 4 bases from J, with 21 bases between. Per germline, CDR1 LGHNA and CDR2 YNFKEQ. The CDR3 spans 18 residues. CDR3 nucleotide sequence: TGTGCCAGCAGCCAATCTCCGGGCGACAGCATTCTATACAATGAGCAGTTCTTC. It yields the protein CASSQSPGDSILYNEQFF.

Concerning this clonotype: No conserved phenylalanine or tryptophan ends this CDR3, so it is likely a read error. The limits of the CDR3 on the DNA are not certain, so only TCRdb's listed CDR3 is given. The chain employs TRBV21-1 and TRBJ1-1; TRBD1, the table's D call, was not compared with the DNA. TRBV21-1 constitutes a pseudogene. The CDR3 spans 11 residues, counting both ends. CDR3 loop: CASSKVRRTGG.

This clonotype was observed at least ten times. The chain uses TRBV29-1 and TRBJ2-2; 7 bases are a match to TRBD2. The CDR3 covers 14 residues. The V gene end was trimmed by 6 bases and the J gene end by 3 bases; junction bases not matched to a gene: 7. Germline V gives CDR1 SQVTM, CDR2 ANQGSEA. CDR3 protein: CSVRPGLHTGELFF. CDR3 nucleotides: TGCAGCGTAAGACCGGGACTACACACCGGGGAGCTGTTTTTT.

In DNA form, the CDR3 reads TGTGCCAGCAGCGTCGGAAGGCCCCCCAGGTTCTTC. The encoded protein is CASSVGRPPRFF. The chain links TRBV28 to TRBJ2-1, with unresolved D. Germline V gene data show CDR1 as MDHEN and CDR2 as SYDVKM. The germline V and J ends were trimmed by 6 bases and 15 bases, with 18 bases remaining between them. The CDR3 spans 12 residues.

The chain uses TRBV6-6 and TRBJ1-2, with TRBD1 matching 10 bases. Germline V CDR1 and CDR2: MNHNY, SVGAGI (reference sequence). CDR3 length: 13 amino acids. V lost 6 bases, J lost 2 bases, and 0 bases stayed unmatched. The chain's CDR3 is CASRTGGNYGYTF. CDR3 bases: TGTGCCAGCAGGACAGGGGGCAACTATGGCTACACCTTC.

This clonotype was picked up many times. The V gene is TRBV28, the J gene TRBJ2-5; 9 nucleotides match TRBD1. The junction had 9 bases not matched to a gene; V was cut back by 10 bases and J by 3 bases. The germline V gene has CDR1 MDHEN and CDR2 SYDVKM. The CDR3 extends over 14 amino acids. The CDR3 region has the DNA TGTGCCATACGAAACCGGGACAGGGAAGAGACCCAGTACTTC. This codes for CAIRNRDREETQYF.

The V and J genes are TRBV15 and TRBJ2-6; 7 bases are shared with TRBD1. The germline V gene encodes CDR1 LNHNV and CDR2 YYDKDF (reference sequence). The CDR3 sequence is 17 residues long. V trimming: 1 base; J trimming: 2 bases; junction bases outside the gene matches: 5. In DNA form, the CDR3 reads TGTGCCACCAGCAGAGGTACAGGGGTAGCTGGGGCCAACGTCCTGACTTTC. It encodes CATSRGTGVAGANVLTF.

This clonotype was found a few times. The junction does not match germline at one end; this may be a read error. The chain recombines TRBV24-1 with TRBJ2-2, with 11 bases that match TRBD2. The CDR3 loop spans 20 amino acids. Germline loops: CDR1 KGHDR, CDR2 SFDVKD. The CDR3 coding sequence is TGTGCCACCAGTGACCCCGGATTTAGGGGGACTAGCGGAAACACCGGGAAGCTGTTTTTT. This encodes CATSDPGFRGTSGNTGKLFF.

This sequence joins TRBV20-1 and TRBJ2-3, with 8 bases identical to TRBD2. The trim removed 3 bases at V and 6 bases at J, leaving 2 bases unmatched. The CDR3 extends over 12 amino acids. The V gene's germline CDR1 is DFQATT and CDR2 SNEGSKA (reference sequence). CDR3 in DNA: TGCAGTGCTAGGACTAGCGTGGATACGCAGTATTTT. This gives the protein CSARTSVDTQYF.

The DNA of the CDR3 is TGTGCCAGCAGCCTTGTAGGGGCGGGGGGGGCCAACGTCCTGACTTTC. Translated: CASSLVGAGGANVLTF. This rearrangement joins TRBV11-2 to TRBJ2-6; weak D call: TRBD2 (6 bases). The CDR3 extends over 16 amino acids. Deletions cut 5 bases from V and 4 bases from J, with 15 bases between. Germline V gives CDR1 SGHAT, CDR2 FQNNGV. Combining the CDR3 with reference TRBV11-2 and TRBJ2-6 gives the whole variable domain EAGVAQSPRYKIIEKRQSVAFWCNPISGHATLYWYQQILGQGPKLLIQFQNNGVVDDSQLPKDRFSAERLKGVDSTLKIQPAKLEDSAVYLCASSLVGAGGANVLTFGAGSRLTVL.

About this clonotype: The junction departs from the called germline gene at one end, perhaps through a read error. This chain joins TRBV11-2 and TRBJ2-1; TRBD2 matches at 13 bases. Germline assignment: CDR1 SGHAT and CDR2 FQNNGV. The CDR3 totals 14 residues. CDR3 bases: TGTGCCAGCAGCTTAGATCTCGGGACTAGCGGGATGGACTTC. The encoded protein is CASSLDLGTSGMDF.

This clonotype was detected a few times. The rearrangement uses TRBV4-1 and TRBJ2-7; 10 bases fit TRBD2. This CDR3 is built from 18 residues. The J segment lost 2 bases and the V segment lost 4 bases, leaving 14 bases of the junction unmatched. Germline V gene data show CDR1 as MGHRA and CDR2 as YSYEKL. The CDR3 DNA reads as TGCGCCAGCAGCCGGATTGTTGGGGGGACTAGCGCTACCTACGAGCAGTACTTC. Amino acids: CASSRIVGGTSATYEQYF.